What follows are 18 T cell receptor beta chains derived from one specimen sequenced in a study of blood T cell repertoires in COVID-19. Assay: immunoSEQ multiplex PCR; the TCRdb copy retains only in-frame clones and omits some. The table lists 250,000 or so clones, about 85% of them singletons. Material for sequencing was PBMCs or T cells enriched from blood (not recorded which). All receptors come from a woman between 50 and 59 years old who had been exposed to COVID-19.

The chain employs TRBV19 and TRBJ1-1; 8 bases agree with TRBD1. This CDR3 comprises 16 residues. The V gene end was trimmed by 5 bases and the J gene end by 0 bases; junction bases not matched to a gene: 8. Germline loops: CDR1 LNHDA, CDR2 SQIVND (reference sequence). The CDR3 nucleotides are TGTGCCAGTAGTGTTACAGGGGGTTACATGAACACTGAAGCTTTCTTT. Translation gives CASSVTGGYMNTEAFF.

The chain joins TRBV3-1 (or the pseudogene TRBV3-2) to TRBJ2-7, with 8 nucleotides matching TRBD1. V dropped 2 bases and J dropped 7; count of bases not matched to a gene: 7. CDR3 length equals 14 residues. Germline V lookup: CDR1 LGHDT, CDR2 YNNKEL (reference sequence). The CDR3 DNA follows: TGTGCCAGCAGCCAAATACGACAGGGGACAGAGCAGTACTTC. Protein product: CASSQIRQGTEQYF.

This chain uses TRBV14 with TRBJ1-2; 9 nucleotides align to TRBD1. This CDR3 region has 16 residues. The V segment lost 1 base and the J segment 4 bases; nucleotides outside the gene matches: 7. The V gene's germline CDR1 is SGHDN and CDR2 FVKESK. The chain's CDR3 is CASSQGPGQGIYGYTF. In nucleotides, the CDR3 is TGTGCCAGCAGCCAAGGTCCGGGACAGGGAATCTATGGCTACACCTTC.

The chain couples TRBV5-1 to TRBJ1-5; D unclear. Germline lookup yields CDR1 SGHRS and CDR2 YFSETQ. The CDR3 covers 14 residues. The germline V and J ends were trimmed by 0 bases and 2 bases, with 6 bases remaining between them. CDR3 DNA: TGCGCCAGCAGCTTGGAACCGGGCAATCAGCCCCAGCATTTT. Protein: CASSLEPGNQPQHF.

The chain links TRBV2 to TRBJ1-1; weak D call: TRBD1 (5 bases). The V gene lost 8 bases and the J gene lost 0 bases, with 13 bases spanning the gap. The germline CDR1 and CDR2 sequences are SNHLY and FYNNEI. This CDR3 is 14 amino acids long. The CDR3 region is CASQGVFMNTEAFF. The CDR3 region has the DNA TGTGCCAGCCAGGGCGTCTTTATGAACACTGAAGCTTTCTTT.

With respect to this clone: This sample also contains other DNA sequences that code for the same CDR3. The rearrangement joins TRBV5-4 to TRBJ1-1, with a possible D match to TRBD1 (5 bases). Looked up from germline, CDR1 is SGHNT and CDR2 is YYREEE (reference sequence). This CDR3 is 13 amino acids long. Trimming took 2 bases from V and 1 from J, leaving 6 bases between them. The CDR3 sequence is CASSFGQNTEAFF. The CDR3 DNA is TGTGCCAGCAGCTTTGGACAGAACACTGAAGCTTTCTTT. The entire variable domain, with the rest obtained from reference TRBV5-4 and TRBJ1-1, is as follows: ETGVTQSPTHLIKTRGQQVTLRCSSQSGHNTVSWYQQALGQGPQFIFQYYREEENGRGNFPPRFSGLQFPNYSSELNVNALELDDSALYLCASSFGQNTEAFFGQGTRLTVV.

This chain uses TRBV7-2 with TRBJ2-4; D not resolved. Germline CDR1 reads SGHTA; CDR2 reads FQGNSA. Deletions cut 1 base from V and 7 bases from J, with 17 bases between. The CDR3 is 16 residues long. CDR3 nucleotide sequence: TGTGCCAGCAGCTTAGGACTTATCGGAGCGAGGAACATTCAGTACTTC. This codes for CASSLGLIGARNIQYF.

The V gene is TRBV27, the J gene TRBJ2-5; 13 bases match TRBD2. V shed 3 bases, J shed 3 bases, and the junction held 13 bases outside the gene matches. The CDR3 consists of 19 residues. Germline assignment: CDR1 MNHEY and CDR2 SMNVEV (reference sequence). CDR3 region: CASSFRCVTSGGDKETQYF. For the CDR3, the DNA is TGTGCCAGCAGTTTCAGGTGTGTTACTAGCGGGGGGGATAAAGAGACCCAGTACTTC.

This chain uses TRBV18 with TRBJ2-1; no clear D. Per germline, CDR1 KGHSH and CDR2 LQKENI. CDR3 size: 15 residues. Trimming pared 0 bases from V and 6 bases from J, leaving 12 bases between. The CDR3 DNA reads TGTGCCAGCTCACCACCCGCAGGAATCTTCAATGAGCAGTTCTTC. Its protein product is CASSPPAGIFNEQFF. Full variable domain (remainder filled in from reference TRBV18 and TRBJ2-1): NAGVMQNPRHLVRRRGQEARLRCSPMKGHSHVYWYRQLPEEGLKFMVYLQKENIIDESGMPKERFSAEFPKEGPSILRIQQVVRGDSAAYFCASSPPAGIFNEQFFGPGTRLTVL.

This chain connects TRBV9 to TRBJ1-2; D might be TRBD1 (5 bases). Per the germline V gene, CDR1 is SGDLS and CDR2 is YYNGEE. V lost 6 bases, J lost 7 bases, and 22 bases lay in between. This CDR3 contains 15 residues. CDR3 protein: CASTPGGGDRSGYTF. Written as DNA, the CDR3 is TGTGCCAGCACCCCCGGCGGGGGAGATCGTAGTGGCTACACCTTC.

The chain links TRBV5-8 to TRBJ1-4, with 7 bases identical to TRBD1. V lost 0 bases, J lost 3 bases, and 5 bases stayed unmatched. This CDR3 is 16 amino acids long. In germline, CDR1 is SGHTS, CDR2 YDEGEE. The CDR3 sequence: CASSLGVGTANEKLFF. In DNA, the CDR3 is TGTGCCAGCAGCTTGGGCGTTGGGACAGCTAATGAAAAACTGTTTTTT.

The chain is built from TRBV5-6 and TRBJ1-4; 7 positions match TRBD1. Germline V gene lookup returns CDR1 SGHDT and CDR2 YYEEEE. Unmatched junction bases numbered 6, after V lost 2 bases and J lost 5 bases. The length of the CDR3 is 15 residues. CDR3 amino acids: CASSFNRDRNEKLFF. The CDR3 nucleotides are TGTGCCAGCAGCTTCAACCGGGACAGAAATGAAAAACTGTTTTTT.

This chain joins TRBV5-1 and TRBJ2-3; the match to TRBD2 covers 9 bases. CDR3 length equals 17 residues. Trimming at V came to 0 bases and at J to 5 bases, leaving 10 bases not matched to a gene. Germline loops: CDR1 SGHRS, CDR2 YFSETQ. This CDR3 reads CASSLVSSGVGRDTQYF. The CDR3 DNA is TGCGCCAGCAGCTTGGTGTCTAGCGGGGTGGGGAGAGATACGCAGTATTTT.

Only one count was recorded for this clone. The gene calls are TRBV2 and TRBJ1-6; D perhaps matches TRBD1 (6 bases). The germline V gene has CDR1 SNHLY and CDR2 FYNNEI. The V end lost 4 bases, the J end lost 7 bases, and 11 bases lay between the germline ends. This CDR3 is 14 amino acids long. In DNA, the CDR3 is TGTGCCAGCAGTGCGGCAGGGGCGAATTCACCCCTCCACTTT. Its protein product is CASSAAGANSPLHF. The whole variable domain, filled in from reference TRBV2 and TRBJ1-6, reads EPEVTQTPSHQVTQMGQEVILRCVPISNHLYFYWYRQILGQKVEFLVSFYNNEISEKSEIFDDQFSVERPDGSNFTLKIRSTKLEDSAMYFCASSAAGANSPLHFGNGTRLTVT.

The V call is TRBV28, the J call TRBJ1-1; D is perhaps TRBD1 (5 bases). This CDR3 spans 14 amino acids. Trimming left V 6 bases short and J 6 bases short, with 17 bases between. The germline gives CDR1 MDHEN, CDR2 SYDVKM. The CDR3 protein is CASRGTTGRAEAFF. As DNA, the CDR3 is TGTGCCAGCAGGGGAACCACAGGACGAGCTGAAGCTTTCTTT.

This rearrangement joins TRBV5-6 to TRBJ1-2, with TRBD1 matching over 10 bases. CDR3 length: 15 residues. Germline loops: CDR1 SGHDT, CDR2 YYEEEE. V was pared by 3 bases and J by 8 bases, with 10 bases of the junction left unmatched. The CDR3 spells CASSSGTGARGGYTF. Here the CDR3 DNA reads TGTGCCAGCAGCTCCGGGACAGGGGCCCGAGGGGGCTACACCTTC.

The rearrangement uses TRBV27 and TRBJ2-7, with D perhaps TRBD2 (5 bases). Germline assignment: CDR1 MNHEY and CDR2 SMNVEV (reference sequence). V gave up 6 bases and J gave up 1 base, with 16 bases separating them. CDR3 length: 15 residues. The DNA of the CDR3 is TGTGCCAGCAGGCGTGTCCGGGAACCTTCCTACGAGCAGTACTTC. Translating gives CASRRVREPSYEQYF.

This chain joins TRBV5-1 and TRBJ2-1; 9 nucleotides align to TRBD1. V shed 2 bases and J 7 bases; nucleotides not matched to a gene: 4. Germline V lookup: CDR1 SGHRS, CDR2 YFSETQ. CDR3 length: 14 amino acids. CDR3 sequence: CASSFGTGQNEQFF. CDR3 nucleotide sequence: TGCGCCAGCAGCTTCGGGACAGGGCAAAATGAGCAGTTCTTC.